Below, 2 T cell receptor beta chains from the same sample are listed, as sequenced in a study of cytomegalovirus exposure and HLA in healthy donors. PCR used 60 Vbeta primers and 13 Jbeta primers. Profiled with immunoSEQ multiplex PCR; TCRdb holds only in-frame clones, not every one. The data show some 150,000 clones, less than 80% seen once. Sequencing was carried out using PBMCs. The receptor set was obtained from a man in his forties or fifties in good health and CMV-seronegative.

The chain recombines TRBV5-8 with TRBJ2-4, with D perhaps TRBD2 (5 bases). CDR3 length: 16 residues. In germline, CDR1 is SGHTS, CDR2 YDEGEE. V was cut by 3 bases and J by 4 bases, with 17 bases left in between. In DNA form, the CDR3 reads TGTGCCAGCAGCTCGACTACTAAAAGCCAGAAAAACATTCAGTACTTC. Protein product: CASSSTTKSQKNIQYF.

This CDR3 reads CASMTGINSPLHF. Written as DNA, the CDR3 is TGTGCCAGCATGACAGGGATTAATTCACCCCTCCACTTT. The J gene is TRBJ1-6, the V gene TRBV10-3; 7 bases are shared with TRBD1. Germline loops: CDR1 ENHRY, CDR2 SYGVKD. The CDR3 has 13 amino acids. Trimming at V came to 10 bases and at J to 6 bases, leaving 6 bases not matched to a gene.